This T cell receptor (beta chain) was found in a study of Graves' ophthalmopathy and Graves' hyperthyroidism. Study-wide findings and caveats: Predictions made by the model for ophthalmopathy progression reached roughly 71% sensitivity and around 72% specificity. A 13-signature model separated ophthalmopathy from stable hyperthyroidism, roughly 86% sensitivity, roughly 80% specificity.

Researchers turned away patients with other autoimmune diseases, uncontrolled infections, pregnancy or lactation. Fresh peripheral blood (about 10 ml) yielded the PBMCs. RNA transcripts were the source from which TCR beta CDR3 regions were amplified. HTBI-primed RT-PCR formed the first round, and a multiplex PCR formed the second. TCRdb re-called the multiplex PCR reads through MiXCR, storing one row per CDR3 protein. The sample records hundreds of thousands of distinct CDR3 sequences, over 40% being singletons. Trimming left V 1 base short and J 3 bases short, with 18 bases between. The CDR3 length is 18 residues. CDR1 LNHNV and CDR2 YYDKDF come from the germline V gene (reference sequence). This clonotype occurred many times. Its antigen is currently unknown.

This sequence was found in an adult man with Graves' ophthalmopathy. V is TRBV15 and J is TRBJ2-2; TRBD2 might be the D (5 bases). The sample taken for sequencing was peripheral blood. The CDR3 sequence: CATSRAFIRGRDTGELFF. CDR3 nucleotide sequence: TGTGCCACCAGCAGAGCTTTTATTCGGGGTCGGGACACCGGGGAGCTGTTTTTT.